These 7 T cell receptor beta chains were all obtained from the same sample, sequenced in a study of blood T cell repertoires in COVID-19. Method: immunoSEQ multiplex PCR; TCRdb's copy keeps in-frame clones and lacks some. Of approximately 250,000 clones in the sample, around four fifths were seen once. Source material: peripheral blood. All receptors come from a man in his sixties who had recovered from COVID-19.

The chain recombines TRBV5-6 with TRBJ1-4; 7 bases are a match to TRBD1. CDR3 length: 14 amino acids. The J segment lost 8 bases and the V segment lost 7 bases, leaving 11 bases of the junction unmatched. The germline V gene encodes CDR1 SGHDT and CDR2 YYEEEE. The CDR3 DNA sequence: TGTGCCAGCCTACGACAGGGTACGGCGGAAAAACTGTTTTTT. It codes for CASLRQGTAEKLFF.

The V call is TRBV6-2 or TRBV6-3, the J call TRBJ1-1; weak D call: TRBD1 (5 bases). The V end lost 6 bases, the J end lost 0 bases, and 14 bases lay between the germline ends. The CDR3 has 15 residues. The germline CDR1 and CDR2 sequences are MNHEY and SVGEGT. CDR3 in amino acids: CASSRLGGMNTEAFF. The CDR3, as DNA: TGTGCCAGCAGCCGCCTCGGGGGTATGAACACTGAAGCTTTCTTT.

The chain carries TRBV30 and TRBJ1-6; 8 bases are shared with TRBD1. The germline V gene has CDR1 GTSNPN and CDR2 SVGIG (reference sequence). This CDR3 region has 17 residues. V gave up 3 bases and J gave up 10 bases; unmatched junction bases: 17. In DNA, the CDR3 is TGTGCCTGGAGCGATCGGACAGGGACGCCTCGTGGATCACCCCTCCACTTT. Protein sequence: CAWSDRTGTPRGSPLHF.

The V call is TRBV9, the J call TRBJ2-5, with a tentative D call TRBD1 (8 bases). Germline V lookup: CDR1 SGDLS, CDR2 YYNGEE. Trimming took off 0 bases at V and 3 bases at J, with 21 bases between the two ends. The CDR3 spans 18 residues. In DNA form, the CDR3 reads TGTGCCAGCAGCGTAGGGATTGGAAGACAGGGGAGGGAAGAGACCCAGTACTTC. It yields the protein CASSVGIGRQGREETQYF.

The CDR3 sequence is CASSTGLVTGYNEQFF. The CDR3, as DNA: TGTGCCAGTAGTACCGGACTAGTTACGGGCTACAATGAGCAGTTCTTC. J is TRBJ2-1 and V is TRBV19; 7 bases line up with TRBD2. Germline V lookup: CDR1 LNHDA, CDR2 SQIVND (reference sequence). This CDR3 spans 16 amino acids. The V gene end was trimmed by 4 bases and the J gene end by 3 bases; junction bases not matched to a gene: 9.

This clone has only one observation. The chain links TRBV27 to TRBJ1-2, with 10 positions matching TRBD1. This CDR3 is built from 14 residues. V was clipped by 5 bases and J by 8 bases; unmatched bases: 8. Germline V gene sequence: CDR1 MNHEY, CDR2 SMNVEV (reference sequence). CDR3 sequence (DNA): TGTGCCAGCAGTCCGAGACAGGGGGCGGTCGGCTACACCTTC. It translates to CASSPRQGAVGYTF.

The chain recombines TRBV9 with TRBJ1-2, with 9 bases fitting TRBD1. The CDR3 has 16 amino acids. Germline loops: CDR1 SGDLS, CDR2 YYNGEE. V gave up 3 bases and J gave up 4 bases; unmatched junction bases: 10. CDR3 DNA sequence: TGTGCCAGCAGCGGGGTGGGGACAGGGAAGAGCTATGGCTACACCTTC. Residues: CASSGVGTGKSYGYTF.